This T cell receptor (beta chain) was identified during a study of T cell changes during pregnancy in multiple sclerosis. V shed 4 bases and J 1 base; nucleotides not matched to a gene: 9. Germline loops: CDR1 MNHNS, CDR2 SASEGT. This CDR3 region has 16 residues. Generated by immunoSEQ multiplex PCR, the TCRdb table keeps only in-frame clones and is missing some. The table includes fewer than 90,000 clones, about 93% detected once. The chain is built from TRBV6-1 and TRBJ2-7, with 8 positions matching TRBD1. The sequenced sample was peripheral blood, obtained after pregnancy. The TCR was taken from a female donor in good health, enrolled as a control in a pregnancy study. The DNA for the CDR3 is TGTGCCAGCAGTGGGGGGTCCGGGACAGGATCCTACGAGCAGTACTTC. The encoded protein is CASSGGSGTGSYEQYF.